This TCR beta chain was found in a study of graft-versus-host responses after intestinal transplantation. Across the whole study: Multivisceral, liver-intestinal, or isolated intestinal transplants were performed in recipients. The recipients all started with anti-thymocyte globulin induction and then took tacrolimus and steroids for 3 to 4 years.

Libraries were prepared by immunoSEQ multiplex PCR; TCRdb keeps only in-frame clonotypes and omits some of them. The data contain approximately 40,000 clones, under 95% of them singletons. Trimming at V came to 6 bases and at J to 6 bases, leaving 11 bases not matched to a gene. The CDR3 totals 16 residues. From germline, CDR1 is MGHRA and CDR2 YSYEKL. The TCR was taken from a human patient who received an intestinal transplant, so some T cells may come from the graft donor. This chain uses TRBV4-1 with TRBJ2-1; 10 nucleotides match TRBD2. Sequencing was performed on PBMCs, taken approximately 320 days after intestinal transplant. CDR3 DNA: TGCGCCAGCAGGAGCACTAGCGGGATTTCTGCCAATGAGCAGTTCTTC. Translating gives CASRSTSGISANEQFF.